Each of the 30 T cell receptor beta chains below was sequenced from the same sample in a study of T cell repertoires in cytomegalovirus infection. TCRdb passed the reads through MiXCR, listing each CDR3 protein once. This table holds fewer than 150,000 distinct CDR3 sequences, 30% found once. Their recognized antigens are unknown. Sequenced here: CD8+ T cells from cultured PBMCs, sampled from culture after CMV antigen stimulation. These receptor sequences come from a human donor in good health (CMV status not recorded). Some clones in this sample may be carry-over from other donors' samples.

The rearrangement links TRBV7-6 to TRBJ1-1, with no clear D. This CDR3 is 16 amino acids long. Trimming shortened V by 1 base and J by 1 base, and 13 bases separated the two germline ends. Germline values: CDR1 SGHVS, CDR2 FNYEAQ. For the CDR3, the DNA is TGTGCCAGCAGCTTAGACGAGAGCGGGAGGAACACTGAAGCTTTCTTT. This codes for CASSLDESGRNTEAFF.

This clonotype was seen only once. The gene calls are TRBV5-6 and TRBJ2-1; D gene uncertain. Trimming took off 2 bases at V and 9 bases at J, with 9 bases between the two ends. From germline, CDR1 is SGHDT and CDR2 YYEEEE. This CDR3 is built from 12 residues. The CDR3 bases are TGTGCCAGCAGCTTCGTTCGTCCTGAGCAGTTCTTC. Its translation: CASSFVRPEQFF.

The CDR3 spells CGCRPELNEKLFF. CDR3 DNA sequence: TGCGGCTGCAGGCCAGAGTTAAATGAAAAACTGTTTTTT. J is TRBJ1-4 and V is TRBV29-1; no clear D gene. The CDR3 consists of 13 residues. The germline V gene has CDR1 SQVTM and CDR2 ANQGSEA.

At least ten counts were recorded for this clonotype. V gene TRBV7-2 combines with J gene TRBJ2-5; TRBD2 matches at 8 bases. This CDR3 spans 16 amino acids. Germline CDR1 is SGHTA and CDR2 is FQGNSA. V dropped 5 bases and J dropped 1; count of bases not matched to a gene: 9. The CDR3 DNA reads TGTGCCAGCAGCCCCGGGACTAGACGGGTCCAAGAGACCCAGTACTTC. Translating gives CASSPGTRRVQETQYF.

The gene calls are TRBV2 and TRBJ1-3; the D is unclear. The germline V gene has CDR1 SNHLY and CDR2 FYNNEI. The CDR3 sequence is 15 residues long. V lost 7 bases, J lost 0 bases, and 13 bases lay in between. Here the CDR3 reads CASTPTPSSGNTIYF. CDR3 bases: TGTGCCAGCACACCGACACCGAGCTCTGGAAACACCATATATTTT.

The chain employs TRBV4-1 and TRBJ1-5; 12 bases are shared with TRBD1. The germline V gene encodes CDR1 MGHRA and CDR2 YSYEKL. Trimming cost V 3 bases and J 5 bases; bases outside gene matches: 5. This CDR3 is built from 16 residues. The CDR3 DNA follows: TGCGCCAGCAGCCAGGCCGGGACAGGGGGCTATCAGCCCCAGCATTTT. Translation: CASSQAGTGGYQPQHF.

This clonotype was seen more than once but under ten times. V usage is TRBV6-6 and J usage is TRBJ2-7; D is uncertain. The germline CDR1 and CDR2 sequences are MNHNY and SVGAGI (reference sequence). Between the trimmed V and J ends, which lost 2 bases and 5 bases, there was a span of 10 bases. The CDR3 sequence is 13 residues long. The CDR3, as DNA: TGTGCCAGCAGTTACCGGTCGATCCACGAGCAGTACTTC. Translated: CASSYRSIHEQYF.

The V call is TRBV29-1, the J call TRBJ1-2; possible D gene TRBD1, 6 bases. The CDR3 runs 16 residues. V was trimmed by 1 base and J by 4 bases, leaving 19 bases between them. Germline CDR1 and CDR2: SQVTM and ANQGSEA. The CDR3 loop reads CSVEVELAGASYGYTF. The CDR3 DNA reads as TGCAGCGTTGAAGTAGAATTGGCAGGGGCCAGCTATGGCTACACCTTC. Variable domain in full (rest from reference TRBV29-1 and TRBJ1-2): SAVISQKPSRDICQRGTSLTIQCQVDSQVTMMFWYRQQPGQSLTLIATANQGSEATYESGFVIDKFPISRPNLTFSTLTVSNMSPEDSSIYLCSVEVELAGASYGYTFGSGTRLTVV.

This chain links TRBV4-3 with TRBJ2-1; TRBD2 aligns across 8 bases. After removal of 4 bases from V and 12 bases from J, the junction contained 8 bases not matched to a gene. The length of the CDR3 is 13 residues. The germline V gene encodes CDR1 LGHNA and CDR2 YSLEER. CDR3 in amino acids: CASSPLAGLGQFF. The CDR3 nucleotides are TGCGCCAGCAGCCCATTAGCGGGGTTGGGGCAGTTCTTC.

This chain links TRBV20-1 with TRBJ2-5; TRBD2 matches at 11 bases. Germline CDR1 is DFQATT and CDR2 is SNEGSKA (reference sequence). The CDR3 is made up of 14 amino acids. The ends lost 3 bases at V and 5 bases at J; junction bases unmatched: 5. The CDR3 reads CSARPTSGAETQYF. The CDR3 nucleotides read TGCAGTGCTAGGCCGACTAGCGGGGCGGAGACCCAGTACTTC.

This chain uses TRBV6-1 with TRBJ2-7, with 9 positions matching TRBD1. Per the germline V gene, CDR1 is MNHNS and CDR2 is SASEGT. Trimming took 7 bases from V and 0 from J; bases not matched to a gene: 7. This CDR3 region has 15 residues. CDR3 coding DNA: TGTGCCAGCACCGAAGGACAGGGGATCTCCTACGAGCAGTACTTC. This sequence encodes CASTEGQGISYEQYF.

This clonotype was found once. This chain joins TRBV15 and TRBJ1-5; 7 bases match TRBD1. CDR1 is LNHNV and CDR2 is YYDKDF in the germline V gene (reference sequence). The CDR3 runs 15 residues. Germline trimming cut 7 bases from V and 6 bases from J; bases unmatched to any gene: 12. The CDR3 loop is CATTGGDSGVQPQHF. For the CDR3, the DNA is TGTGCCACCACCGGCGGGGACAGTGGAGTTCAGCCCCAGCATTTT.

As regards this clonotype: Sequence at one end of the junction differs from germline and may be a read error. The J gene is TRBJ1-5, the V gene TRBV28; D gene ambiguous. Germline V lookup: CDR1 MDHEN, CDR2 SYDVKM. The CDR3 has 14 amino acids. Here the CDR3 reads CVSSFIGLNQPQHF. The CDR3 DNA reads TGTGTCAGCAGTTTTATAGGGCTCAATCAGCCCCAGCATTTT. Looking up the rest from reference TRBV28 and TRBJ1-5 gives the full variable domain: DVKVTQSSRYLVKRTGEKVFLECVQDMDHENMFWYRQDPGLGLRLIYFSYDVKMKEKGDIPEGYSVSREKKERFSLILESASTNQTSMYLCVSSFIGLNQPQHFGDGTRLSIL.

This clonotype was observed a few times. The chain carries TRBV28 and TRBJ2-3, with TRBD2 identical over 7 bases. V lost 4 bases to trimming and J lost 4 bases; unmatched junction nucleotides: 8. CDR1 and CDR2 from the germline V gene are MDHEN and SYDVKM. The CDR3 runs 15 residues. CDR3 residues: CASSSRGLWADTQYF. The CDR3, as DNA: TGTGCCAGCAGTTCGAGGGGACTATGGGCAGATACGCAGTATTTT.

This clonotype was picked up one time. The V gene is TRBV6-1, the J gene TRBJ2-7; 13 nucleotides match TRBD2. V lost 6 bases to trimming and J lost 1 base; unmatched junction nucleotides: 0. CDR1 is MNHNS, CDR2 SASEGT, per germline. CDR3 length: 14 residues. CDR3 sequence reads: CASRGLAGSYEQYF. CDR3 nucleotides: TGTGCCAGCAGGGGACTAGCGGGGTCCTACGAGCAGTACTTC.

The V gene is TRBV24-1, the J gene TRBJ2-7, with TRBD1 identical over 9 bases. Germline V gene lookup returns CDR1 KGHDR and CDR2 SFDVKD. The ends lost 7 bases at V and 5 bases at J; junction bases unmatched: 8. The CDR3 is 14 amino acids. This chain's CDR3 is CATSAPGQGDEQYF. For the CDR3, the DNA is TGTGCCACCAGCGCGCCGGGACAGGGCGACGAGCAGTACTTC.

This clonotype was detected many times. This chain uses TRBV28 with TRBJ2-5; possible D gene TRBD1, 6 bases. V was pared by 4 bases and J by 4 bases, with 16 bases between. Germline V lookup: CDR1 MDHEN, CDR2 SYDVKM. The length of the CDR3 is 15 residues. The CDR3 region is CASSSGTGLGETQYF. CDR3 sequence (DNA): TGTGCCAGCAGTTCAGGAACAGGGTTGGGAGAGACCCAGTACTTC.

In its sample, this clonotype was seen a few times. The junction and the germline gene differ at one end; a read error may be behind it. V usage is TRBV11-1 and J usage is TRBJ1-2; D remains unclear. The CDR3 covers 13 residues. Per germline, CDR1 SGHAT and CDR2 FQDESV (reference sequence). CDR3 loop: CASSPVGGYGYTF. CDR3 nucleotides: TGTGCGAGCAGCCCAGTCGGTGGGTATGGCTACACCTTC.

This chain joins TRBV27 and TRBJ1-1; D uncertain. This CDR3 comprises 13 residues. The V end was cut by 8 bases, the J end by 8 bases, with 18 bases between. Germline values: CDR1 MNHEY, CDR2 SMNVEV (reference sequence). The CDR3 protein is CASGLTGSAEAFF. CDR3 DNA sequence: TGTGCCAGCGGATTGACGGGGTCGGCCGAAGCTTTCTTT.

The genes are TRBV11-2 and TRBJ2-1; 12 bases align to TRBD1. Trimming at V came to 4 bases and at J to 8 bases, leaving 15 bases not matched to a gene. The CDR3 runs to 18 residues. Germline CDR1 reads SGHAT; CDR2 reads FQNNGV. The CDR3: CASSSERPGTGGLDEQFF. The CDR3 DNA is TGTGCCAGCAGCTCCGAGCGACCCGGGACAGGGGGCTTGGATGAGCAGTTCTTC.

CDR3 nucleotides: TGTGCCAGCAGCTCCACCCAGCCCAACGAGCAGTACTTC. It yields the protein CASSSTQPNEQYF. The V and J genes are TRBV7-9 and TRBJ2-7; D ambiguous. V was cut by 4 bases and J by 5 bases, with 12 bases left in between. The CDR3 length is 13 residues. Germline V gene data show CDR1 as SEHNR and CDR2 as FQNEAQ (reference sequence).

The chain is built from TRBV18 and TRBJ1-1; D remains ambiguous. The CDR3 is 12 amino acids. CDR1 and CDR2 from the germline V gene are KGHSH and LQKENI. V was clipped by 3 bases and J by 11 bases, with 13 bases between them. The CDR3 coding sequence is TGTGCCAGCTCACCCAACTTGCCGGACGCTTTCTTT. Translated: CASSPNLPDAFF.

This clonotype occurred many times. The V gene is TRBV6-5, the J gene TRBJ1-1; no firm D call. From germline, CDR1 is MNHEY and CDR2 SVGAGI. Trimming stripped 4 bases from V and 8 bases from J, with 8 bases between. The CDR3 has 11 amino acids. CDR3 DNA sequence: TGTGCCAGCAGTTTTGGGCTAGAAGCTTTCTTT. It codes for CASSFGLEAFF.

This clonotype is termed hyperexpanded. V and J are TRBV7-2 and TRBJ2-1; D might be TRBD1 or TRBD2, each matching 5 bases. The CDR3 loop spans 16 amino acids. Germline CDR1 is SGHTA and CDR2 is FQGNSA. The V and J ends lost 5 bases and 5 bases respectively, with 19 bases between them. The CDR3 DNA reads as TGTGCCAGCAGCCCCCCCGGCCGGGACCTTCACAATGAGCAGTTCTTC. Translation: CASSPPGRDLHNEQFF.

This clonotype has a handful of counts. The rearrangement uses TRBV5-6 and TRBJ2-7; a possible D gene is TRBD2 (5 bases). The germline CDR1 and CDR2 sequences are SGHDT and YYEEEE. V gave up 1 base and J gave up 0 bases, with 17 bases separating them. The CDR3 has 17 amino acids. The CDR3, as DNA: TGTGCCAGCAGCTTGCTCATCTCCGGGATGAGCTCCTACGAGCAGTACTTC. Its protein product is CASSLLISGMSSYEQYF. Filled out from reference TRBV5-6 and TRBJ2-7, the complete variable domain reads DAGVTQSPTHLIKTRGQQVTLRCSPKSGHDTVSWYQQALGQGPQFIFQYYEEEERQRGNFPDRFSGHQFPNYSSELNVNALLLGDSALYLCASSLLISGMSSYEQYFGPGTRLTVT.

CDR3 nucleotide sequence: TGTGCCAGCAGCGAGGGATTTAATGGCTACACCTTC. Its translation is CASSEGFNGYTF. V is TRBV12-3 or TRBV12-4 and J is TRBJ1-2; D gene uncertain. V was cut by 6 bases and J by 6 bases, with 11 bases left in between. The CDR3 extends over 12 amino acids.

The rearrangement joins TRBV7-6 to TRBJ2-1; maybe TRBD1 (6 bases). The germline V gene has CDR1 SGHVS and CDR2 FNYEAQ. There are 13 residues in the CDR3. Trimming removed 5 bases from V and 9 bases from J, with 14 bases in between. CDR3 sequence reads: CASSPDTGIEQFF. DNA for the CDR3: TGTGCCAGCAGCCCCGACACAGGGATTGAGCAGTTCTTC.

DNA of the CDR3: TGCAGTGCTAGAGACAGGCTAAACTCCTACGAGCAGTACTTC. It yields the protein CSARDRLNSYEQYF. The V gene is TRBV20-1, the J gene TRBJ2-7, with D uncertain. Germline V gene sequence: CDR1 DFQATT, CDR2 SNEGSKA (reference sequence). Trimming pared 0 bases from V and 0 bases from J, leaving 9 bases between. The CDR3 loop spans 14 amino acids.

The rearrangement links TRBV19 to TRBJ1-5; possible D gene TRBD1, 5 bases. CDR1 LNHDA and CDR2 SQIVND come from the germline V gene (reference sequence). The CDR3 totals 15 residues. With 4 bases removed from V and 5 bases from J, the gap between germline ends came to 15 bases. CDR3 sequence reads: CASSTAGGSHQPQHF. CDR3 sequence (DNA): TGTGCCAGTAGTACAGCGGGGGGGTCCCATCAGCCCCAGCATTTT. Combining the CDR3 with reference TRBV19 and TRBJ1-5 gives the whole variable domain DGGITQSPKYLFRKEGQNVTLSCEQNLNHDAMYWYRQDPGQGLRLIYYSQIVNDFQKGDIAEGYSVSREKKESFPLTVTSAQKNPTAFYLCASSTAGGSHQPQHFGDGTRLSIL.

This clonotype was counted a few times. The chain has TRBV9 and TRBJ2-1; no clear D. The CDR3 extends over 14 amino acids. V gave up 5 bases and J gave up 7 bases, with 16 bases separating them. Germline V gene sequence: CDR1 SGDLS, CDR2 YYNGEE. The DNA for the CDR3 is TGTGCCAGCAGGTCCTCTGCGGAAGGGAATGAGCAGTTCTTC. It is translated as CASRSSAEGNEQFF.